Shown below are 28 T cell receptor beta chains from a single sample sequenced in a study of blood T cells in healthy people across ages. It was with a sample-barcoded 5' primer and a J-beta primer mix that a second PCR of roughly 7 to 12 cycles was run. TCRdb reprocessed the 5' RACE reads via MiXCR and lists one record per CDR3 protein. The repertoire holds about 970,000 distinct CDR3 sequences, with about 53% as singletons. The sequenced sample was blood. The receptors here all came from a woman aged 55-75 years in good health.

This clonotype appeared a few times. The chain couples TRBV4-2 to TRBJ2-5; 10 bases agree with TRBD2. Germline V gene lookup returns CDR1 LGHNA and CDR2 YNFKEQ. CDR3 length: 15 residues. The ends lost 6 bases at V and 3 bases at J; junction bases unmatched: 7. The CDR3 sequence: CASSPSGRGEETQYF. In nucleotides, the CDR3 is TGTGCCAGCAGTCCTAGCGGGAGAGGAGAAGAGACCCAGTACTTC.

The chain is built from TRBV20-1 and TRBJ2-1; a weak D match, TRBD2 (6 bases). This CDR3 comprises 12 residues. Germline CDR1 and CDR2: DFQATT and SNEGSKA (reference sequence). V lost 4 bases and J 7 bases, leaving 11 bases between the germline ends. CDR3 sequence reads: CSAKRGGNEQFF. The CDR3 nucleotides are TGCAGTGCTAAGAGGGGAGGTAATGAGCAGTTCTTC.

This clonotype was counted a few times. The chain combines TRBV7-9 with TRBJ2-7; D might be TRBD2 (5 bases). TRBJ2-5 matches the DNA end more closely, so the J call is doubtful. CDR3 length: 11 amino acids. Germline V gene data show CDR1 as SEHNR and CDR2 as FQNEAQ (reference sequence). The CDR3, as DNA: TGTGCCAGCAGGGAGGAAGAGACCCAGTACTTC. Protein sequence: CASREEETQYF.

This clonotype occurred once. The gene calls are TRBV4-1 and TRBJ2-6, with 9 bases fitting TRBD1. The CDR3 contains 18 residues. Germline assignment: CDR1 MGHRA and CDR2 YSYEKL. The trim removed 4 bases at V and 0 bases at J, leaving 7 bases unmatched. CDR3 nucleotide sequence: TGCGCCAGCAGCCCAATCGGGACAGGGCCCTCTGGGGCCAACGTCCTGACTTTC. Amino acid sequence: CASSPIGTGPSGANVLTF.

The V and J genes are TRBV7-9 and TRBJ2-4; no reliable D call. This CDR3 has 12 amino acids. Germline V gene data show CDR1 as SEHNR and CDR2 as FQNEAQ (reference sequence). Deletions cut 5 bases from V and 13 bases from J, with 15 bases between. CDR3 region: CASSPLQEAQYF. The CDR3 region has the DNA TGTGCCAGCAGCCCCCTCCAAGAGGCCCAGTACTTC.

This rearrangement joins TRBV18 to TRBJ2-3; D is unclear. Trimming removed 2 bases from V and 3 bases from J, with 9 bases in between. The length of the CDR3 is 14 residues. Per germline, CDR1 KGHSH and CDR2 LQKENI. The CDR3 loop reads CASSPYPRTDTQYF. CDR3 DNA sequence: TGTGCCAGCTCACCATATCCTAGAACAGATACGCAGTATTTT.

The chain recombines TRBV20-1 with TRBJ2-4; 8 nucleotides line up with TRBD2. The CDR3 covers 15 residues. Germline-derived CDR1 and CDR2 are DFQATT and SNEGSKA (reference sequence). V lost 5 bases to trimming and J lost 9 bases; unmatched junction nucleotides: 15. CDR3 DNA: TGCAGTGCTCGGCTACAAGCGGGAGTAGTAGGCATTCAGTACTTC. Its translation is CSARLQAGVVGIQYF.

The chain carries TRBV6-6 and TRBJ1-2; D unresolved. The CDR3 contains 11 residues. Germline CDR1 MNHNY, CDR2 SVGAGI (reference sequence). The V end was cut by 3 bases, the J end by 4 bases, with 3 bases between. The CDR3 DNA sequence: TGTGCCAGCAGTTATACCTATGGCTACACCTTC. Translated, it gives CASSYTYGYTF.

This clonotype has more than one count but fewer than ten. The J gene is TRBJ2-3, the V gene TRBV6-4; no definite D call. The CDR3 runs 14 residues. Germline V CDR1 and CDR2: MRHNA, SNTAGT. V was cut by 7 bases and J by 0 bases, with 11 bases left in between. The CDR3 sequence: CASKVEPSTDTQYF. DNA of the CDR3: TGTGCCAGCAAGGTTGAACCTAGCACAGATACGCAGTATTTT.

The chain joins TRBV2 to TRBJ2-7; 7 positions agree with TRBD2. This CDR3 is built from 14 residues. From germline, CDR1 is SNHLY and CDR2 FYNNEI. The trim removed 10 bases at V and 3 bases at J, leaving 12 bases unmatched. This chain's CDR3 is CAMQTERGVYEQYF. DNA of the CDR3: TGTGCCATGCAGACGGAGCGGGGAGTCTACGAGCAGTACTTC.

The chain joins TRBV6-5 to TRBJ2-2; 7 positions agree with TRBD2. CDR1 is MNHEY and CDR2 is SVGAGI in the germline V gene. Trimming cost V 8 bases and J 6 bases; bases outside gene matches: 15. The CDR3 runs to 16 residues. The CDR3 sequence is CASGRVIRDGSGELFF. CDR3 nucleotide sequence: TGTGCCAGCGGGAGGGTAATCCGGGATGGTTCCGGGGAGCTGTTTTTT.

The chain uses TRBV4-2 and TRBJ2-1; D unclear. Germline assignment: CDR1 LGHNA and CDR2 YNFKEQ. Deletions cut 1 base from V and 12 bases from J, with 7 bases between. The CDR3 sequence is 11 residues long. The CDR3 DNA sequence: TGTGCCAGCAGCCAAGGGTGGAGGCAGTTCTTC. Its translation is CASSQGWRQFF.

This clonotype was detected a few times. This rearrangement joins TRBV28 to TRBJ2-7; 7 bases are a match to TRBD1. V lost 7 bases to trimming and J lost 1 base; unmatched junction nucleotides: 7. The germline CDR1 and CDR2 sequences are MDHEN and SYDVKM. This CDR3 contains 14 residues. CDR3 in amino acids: CASNGQAASYEQYF. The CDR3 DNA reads TGTGCCAGCAACGGACAGGCCGCATCCTACGAGCAGTACTTC.

DNA for the CDR3: TGTGCCAGCAGTTTCCAGGGTCCAGACTATGGCTACACCTTC. It specifies CASSFQGPDYGYTF. The gene calls are TRBV27 and TRBJ1-2; tentative D call: TRBD1 (5 bases). Trimming stripped 3 bases from V and 3 bases from J, with 11 bases between. The CDR3 consists of 14 residues. Germline V gene sequence: CDR1 MNHEY, CDR2 SMNVEV (reference sequence).

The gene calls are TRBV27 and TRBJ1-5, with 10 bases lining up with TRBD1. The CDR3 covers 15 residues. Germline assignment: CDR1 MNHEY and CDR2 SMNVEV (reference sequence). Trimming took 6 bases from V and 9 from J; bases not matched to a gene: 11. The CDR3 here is CASSRLTGGGGPQHF. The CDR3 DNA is TGTGCCAGCAGCCGACTGACAGGGGGCGGTGGGCCCCAGCATTTT.

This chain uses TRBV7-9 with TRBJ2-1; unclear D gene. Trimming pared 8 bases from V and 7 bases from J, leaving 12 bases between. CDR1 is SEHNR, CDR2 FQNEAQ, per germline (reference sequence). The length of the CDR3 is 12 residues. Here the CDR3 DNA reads TGTGCCAGCTTACCGTTCGGGAATGAGCAGTTCTTC. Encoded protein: CASLPFGNEQFF.

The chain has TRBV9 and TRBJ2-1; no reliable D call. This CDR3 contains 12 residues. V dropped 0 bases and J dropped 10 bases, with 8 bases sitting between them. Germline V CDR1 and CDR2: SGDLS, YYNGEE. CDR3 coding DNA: TGTGCCAGCAGCGTAGTATCCAGGGAGCAGTTCTTC. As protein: CASSVVSREQFF.

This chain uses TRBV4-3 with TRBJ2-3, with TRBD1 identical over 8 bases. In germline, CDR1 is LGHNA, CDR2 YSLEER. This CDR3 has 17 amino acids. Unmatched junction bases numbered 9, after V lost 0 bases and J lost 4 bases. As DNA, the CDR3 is TGCGCCAGCAGCCAAGAAGGTTACGCAGGGGGCGCAGATACGCAGTATTTT. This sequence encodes CASSQEGYAGGADTQYF.

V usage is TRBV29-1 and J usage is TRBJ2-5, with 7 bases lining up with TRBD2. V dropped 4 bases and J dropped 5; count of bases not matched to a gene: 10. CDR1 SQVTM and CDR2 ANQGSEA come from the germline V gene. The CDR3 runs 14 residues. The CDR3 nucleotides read TGCAGCGTTGTCTACCTAGCGGAGCCGGAGACCCAGTACTTC. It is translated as CSVVYLAEPETQYF.

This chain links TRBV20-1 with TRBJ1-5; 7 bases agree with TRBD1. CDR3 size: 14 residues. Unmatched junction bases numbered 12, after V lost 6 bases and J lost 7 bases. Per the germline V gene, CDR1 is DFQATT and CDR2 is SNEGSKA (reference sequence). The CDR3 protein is CSARTGYAGQPQHF. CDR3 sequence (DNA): TGCAGTGCACGGACAGGTTATGCAGGACAGCCCCAGCATTTT.

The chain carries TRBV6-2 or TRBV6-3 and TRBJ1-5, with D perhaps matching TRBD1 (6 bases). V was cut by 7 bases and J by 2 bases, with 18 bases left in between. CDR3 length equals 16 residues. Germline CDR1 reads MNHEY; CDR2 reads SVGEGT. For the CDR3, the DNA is TGTGCCAGCATCCCAAGGGGGGCAGACCGCAATCAGCCCCAGCATTTT. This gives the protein CASIPRGADRNQPQHF.

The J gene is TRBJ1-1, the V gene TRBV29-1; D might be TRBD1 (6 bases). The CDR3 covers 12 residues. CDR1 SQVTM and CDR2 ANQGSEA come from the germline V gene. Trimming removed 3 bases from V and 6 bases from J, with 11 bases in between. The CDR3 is CSVEGEGAEAFF. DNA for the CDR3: TGCAGCGTTGAGGGAGAGGGGGCTGAAGCTTTCTTT.

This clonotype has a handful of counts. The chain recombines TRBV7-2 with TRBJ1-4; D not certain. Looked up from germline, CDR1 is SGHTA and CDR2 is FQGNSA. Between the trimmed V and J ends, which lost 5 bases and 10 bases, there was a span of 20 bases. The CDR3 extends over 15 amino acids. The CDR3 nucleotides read TGTGCCAGCAGCCCTACGGCAGTCGGATTTGGAAAACTGTTTTTT. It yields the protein CASSPTAVGFGKLFF.

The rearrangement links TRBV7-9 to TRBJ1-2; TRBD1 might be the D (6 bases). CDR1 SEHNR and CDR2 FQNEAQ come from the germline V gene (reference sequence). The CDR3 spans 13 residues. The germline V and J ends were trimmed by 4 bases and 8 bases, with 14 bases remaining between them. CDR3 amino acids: CASSSWGLWGYTF. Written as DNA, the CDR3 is TGTGCCAGCAGCTCATGGGGGCTTTGGGGCTACACCTTC.

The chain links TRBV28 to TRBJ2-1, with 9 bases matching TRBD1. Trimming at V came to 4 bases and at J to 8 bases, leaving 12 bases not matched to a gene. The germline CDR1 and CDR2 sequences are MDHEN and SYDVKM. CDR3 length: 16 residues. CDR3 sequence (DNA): TGTGCCAGCAGTTCAACCGGGACAGGGTGGGGGTATGAGCAGTTCTTC. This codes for CASSSTGTGWGYEQFF. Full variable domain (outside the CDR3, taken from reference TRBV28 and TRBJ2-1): DVKVTQSSRYLVKRTGEKVFLECVQDMDHENMFWYRQDPGLGLRLIYFSYDVKMKEKGDIPEGYSVSREKKERFSLILESASTNQTSMYLCASSSTGTGWGYEQFFGPGTRLTVL.

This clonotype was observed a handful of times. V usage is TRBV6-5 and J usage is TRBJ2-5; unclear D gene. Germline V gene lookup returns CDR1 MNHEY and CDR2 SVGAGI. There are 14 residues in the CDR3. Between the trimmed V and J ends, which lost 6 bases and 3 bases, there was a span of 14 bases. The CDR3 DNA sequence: TGTGCCAGCAGACGTCGAAGGGTAGAAGAGACCCAGTACTTC. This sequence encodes CASRRRRVEETQYF.

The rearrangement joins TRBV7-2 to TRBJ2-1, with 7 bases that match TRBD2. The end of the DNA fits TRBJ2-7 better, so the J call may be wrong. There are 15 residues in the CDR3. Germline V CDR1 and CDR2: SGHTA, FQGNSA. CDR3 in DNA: TGTGCCAGCAGCTTGTCTAGCGGACCATACAATGAGCAGTACTTC. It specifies CASSLSSGPYNEQYF.

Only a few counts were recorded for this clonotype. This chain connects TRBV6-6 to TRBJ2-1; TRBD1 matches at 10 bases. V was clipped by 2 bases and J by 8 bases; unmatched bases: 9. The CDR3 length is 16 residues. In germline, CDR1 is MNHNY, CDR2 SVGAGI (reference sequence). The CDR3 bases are TGTGCCAGCAGTTACCCAAGGACAGGGGGTGTCGATGAGCAGTTCTTC. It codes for CASSYPRTGGVDEQFF.